What follows are 13 T cell receptor beta chains derived from one specimen sequenced in a study of yellow fever vaccine responses in identical twins. TCRdb used MiXCR to reprocess the RT-PCR reads, holding one entry per CDR3 protein. Of fewer than 9,500 distinct CDR3 sequences detected, roughly 83% appear once; the ten largest clones hold roughly 2%. The sequenced sample was T cells from blood (PBMCs), unsorted or a sorted subset (not recorded which), obtained before or after yellow fever vaccination (not recorded which). These receptors were obtained from a woman aged 18-29 years who received the yellow fever vaccine.

This clonotype was seen a few times. The rearrangement uses TRBV12-3 or TRBV12-4 and TRBJ2-7, with a possible D match to TRBD1 (5 bases). V shed 0 bases and J shed 3 bases, with 12 bases lying between them. The CDR3 has 15 amino acids. The CDR3 DNA reads as TGTGCCAGCAGTTTAGCCATACAGGTCCACTACGAGCAGTACTTC. Its translation is CASSLAIQVHYEQYF.

The V gene is TRBV2, the J gene TRBJ2-5; maybe TRBD2 (5 bases). The germline V and J ends were trimmed by 1 base and 5 bases, with 14 bases remaining between them. The length of the CDR3 is 15 residues. CDR1 and CDR2 from the germline V gene are SNHLY and FYNNEI. DNA for the CDR3: TGTGCCAGCAGTGAAGGGGTAGCTCGGAGGGAGACCCAGTACTTC. This gives the protein CASSEGVARRETQYF.

The chain couples TRBV13 to TRBJ1-2, with D unclear. Germline V gene sequence: CDR1 PRHDT, CDR2 FYEKMQ (reference sequence). Trimming shortened V by 1 base and J by 7 bases, and 16 bases separated the two germline ends. The CDR3 runs to 15 residues. CDR3 sequence: CASSLEVEKSSGYTF. DNA for the CDR3: TGTGCCAGCAGCTTAGAGGTCGAGAAAAGCTCTGGCTACACCTTC. The full variable domain, in which reference TRBV13 and TRBJ1-2 provide the parts outside the CDR3, is AAGVIQSPRHLIKEKRETATLKCYPIPRHDTVYWYQQGPGQDPQFLISFYEKMQSDKGSIPDRFSAQQFSDYHSELNMSSLELGDSALYFCASSLEVEKSSGYTFGSGTRLTVV.

This chain links TRBV12-3 or TRBV12-4 with TRBJ2-2, with D uncertain. This CDR3 comprises 13 residues. V was pared by 7 bases and J by 3 bases, with 9 bases between. This chain's CDR3 is CASNLIDTGELFF. In nucleotides, the CDR3 is TGTGCCAGCAACCTTATCGACACCGGGGAGCTGTTTTTT.

On this clonotype itself: A read error may account for a junction end that differs from germline. The gene calls are TRBV19 and TRBJ1-1; D gene ambiguous. Germline CDR1 LNHDA, CDR2 SQIVND (reference sequence). This CDR3 spans 13 amino acids. CDR3 sequence: CASSMREVAEAFF. The CDR3 nucleotides are TGTGCTAGTAGTATGCGGGAGGTTGCTGAAGCTTTCTTT.

As DNA, the CDR3 is TGCAGTGCTAGAGATCCCCGGGCACGGGAGACCCAGTACTTC. Translated: CSARDPRARETQYF. The chain employs TRBV20-1 and TRBJ2-5; no reliable D call. Germline CDR1 reads DFQATT; CDR2 reads SNEGSKA (reference sequence). Trimming stripped 0 bases from V and 5 bases from J, with 13 bases between. The CDR3 has 14 residues.

The rearrangement uses TRBV28 and TRBJ2-5; D may be TRBD1 (5 bases). The CDR3 extends over 14 amino acids. Germline CDR1 reads MDHEN; CDR2 reads SYDVKM. V was cut by 2 bases and J by 10 bases, with 17 bases left in between. Written as DNA, the CDR3 is TGTGCCAGCAGTTTAAAAGGGGCCCCAGTGGTCCAGTACTTC. Its protein is CASSLKGAPVVQYF. The full variable domain, rest sourced from reference TRBV28 and TRBJ2-5, is DVKVTQSSRYLVKRTGEKVFLECVQDMDHENMFWYRQDPGLGLRLIYFSYDVKMKEKGDIPEGYSVSREKKERFSLILESASTNQTSMYLCASSLKGAPVVQYFGPGTRLLVL.

V and J are TRBV12-3 or TRBV12-4 and TRBJ2-4, with D unresolved. V lost 3 bases and J 4 bases, leaving 10 bases between the germline ends. This CDR3 comprises 14 residues. CDR3 in DNA: TGTGCCAGCAGTTTGGGGTCGACGAAAAACATTCAGTACTTC. It translates to CASSLGSTKNIQYF.

J is TRBJ1-5 and V is TRBV19; D not resolved. V lost 5 bases to trimming and J lost 2 bases, with 10 bases between them. Germline values: CDR1 LNHDA, CDR2 SQIVND (reference sequence). The CDR3 contains 14 residues. This CDR3 is CASSSGDGNQPQHF. The DNA for the CDR3 is TGTGCCAGTAGTTCTGGCGACGGCAATCAGCCCCAGCATTTT.

The genes are TRBV4-2 and TRBJ2-3, with TRBD2 matching over 7 bases. CDR1 is LGHNA, CDR2 YNFKEQ, per germline. The CDR3 contains 16 residues. Trimming took 2 bases from V and 0 from J; bases not matched to a gene: 5. CDR3 in DNA: TGTGCCAGCAGCCAACGGACTAGTCCTAGCACAGATACGCAGTATTTT. This gives the protein CASSQRTSPSTDTQYF.

The gene calls are TRBV11-1 and TRBJ2-3, with D perhaps given as TRBD1 or TRBD2 (5 bases each). V lost 1 base and J lost 6, with 14 bases in between. Germline V gene sequence: CDR1 SGHAT, CDR2 FQDESV (reference sequence). The CDR3 is 15 residues long. The CDR3, as DNA: TGTGCCAGCAGCTTAGGTGACATGGGGACGGATACGCAGTATTTT. This sequence encodes CASSLGDMGTDTQYF.

The chain combines TRBV10-1 with TRBJ2-3; 9 bases agree with TRBD2. This CDR3 comprises 15 residues. The V gene's germline CDR1 is WNHNN and CDR2 SYGVQD (reference sequence). V trimming: 6 bases; J trimming: 0 bases; junction bases outside the gene matches: 4. CDR3 DNA: TGCGCCAGCAGGAGACTAGCGGAAAGCACAGATACGCAGTATTTT. Translated, it gives CASRRLAESTDTQYF.

In its sample, this clonotype was seen once. The gene calls are TRBV18 and TRBJ1-2, with D hard to call. CDR3 length: 17 amino acids. Trimming shortened V by 3 bases and J by 1 base, and 18 bases separated the two germline ends. Germline lookup yields CDR1 KGHSH and CDR2 LQKENI. The CDR3 DNA follows: TGTGCCAGCTCACCTACGGACCTCAATATGATTAACTATGGCTACACCTTC. This gives the protein CASSPTDLNMINYGYTF. The variable domain in full, completed from reference TRBV18 and TRBJ1-2, reads NAGVMQNPRHLVRRRGQEARLRCSPMKGHSHVYWYRQLPEEGLKFMVYLQKENIIDESGMPKERFSAEFPKEGPSILRIQQVVRGDSAAYFCASSPTDLNMINYGYTFGSGTRLTVV.